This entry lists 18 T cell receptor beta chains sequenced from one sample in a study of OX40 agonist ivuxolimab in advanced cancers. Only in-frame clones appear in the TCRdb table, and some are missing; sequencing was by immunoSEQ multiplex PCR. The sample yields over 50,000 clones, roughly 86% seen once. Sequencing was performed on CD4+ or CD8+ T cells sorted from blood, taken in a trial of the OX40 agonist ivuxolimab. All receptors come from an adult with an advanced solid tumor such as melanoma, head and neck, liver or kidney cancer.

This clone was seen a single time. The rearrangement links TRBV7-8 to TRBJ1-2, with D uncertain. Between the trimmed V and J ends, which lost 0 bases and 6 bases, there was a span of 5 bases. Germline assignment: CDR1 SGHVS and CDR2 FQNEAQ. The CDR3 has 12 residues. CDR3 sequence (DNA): TGTGCCAGCAGCTTAGCTGTGGATGGCTACACCTTC. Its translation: CASSLAVDGYTF.

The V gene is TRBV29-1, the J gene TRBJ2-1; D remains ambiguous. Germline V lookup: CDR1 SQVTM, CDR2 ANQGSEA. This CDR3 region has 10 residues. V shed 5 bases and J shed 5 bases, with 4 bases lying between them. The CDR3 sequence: CSVSNNEQFF. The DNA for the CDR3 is TGCAGCGTTTCAAACAATGAGCAGTTCTTC.

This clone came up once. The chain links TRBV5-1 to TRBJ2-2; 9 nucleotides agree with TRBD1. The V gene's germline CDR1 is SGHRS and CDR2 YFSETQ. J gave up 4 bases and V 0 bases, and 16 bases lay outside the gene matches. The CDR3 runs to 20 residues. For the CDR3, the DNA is TGCGCCAGCAGCTTGGGGGGGAAACCCGGTGGGACAGGGCGCACCGGGGAGCTGTTTTTT. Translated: CASSLGGKPGGTGRTGELFF.

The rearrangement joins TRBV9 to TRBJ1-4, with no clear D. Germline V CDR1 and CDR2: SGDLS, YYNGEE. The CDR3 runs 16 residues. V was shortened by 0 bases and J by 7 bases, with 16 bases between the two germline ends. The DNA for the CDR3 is TGTGCCAGCAGCGTAGGGGTATCTAGCTTGGGTGAAAAACTGTTTTTT. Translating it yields CASSVGVSSLGEKLFF.

CDR3 loop: CASSPGATGGFGNTIYF. CDR3 DNA: TGCGCCAGCAGCCCCGGCGCGACAGGGGGTTTCGGAAACACCATATATTTT. The rearrangement links TRBV5-1 to TRBJ1-3; 9 positions match TRBD1. V gave up 4 bases and J gave up 4 bases; unmatched junction bases: 12. The CDR3 loop spans 17 amino acids. The germline V gene has CDR1 SGHRS and CDR2 YFSETQ.

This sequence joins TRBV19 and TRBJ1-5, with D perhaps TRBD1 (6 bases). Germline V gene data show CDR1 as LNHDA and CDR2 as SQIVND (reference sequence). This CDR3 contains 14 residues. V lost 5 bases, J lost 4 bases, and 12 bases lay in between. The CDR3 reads CASSPRTENQPQHF. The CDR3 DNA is TGTGCCAGTAGTCCAAGGACAGAAAATCAGCCCCAGCATTTT.

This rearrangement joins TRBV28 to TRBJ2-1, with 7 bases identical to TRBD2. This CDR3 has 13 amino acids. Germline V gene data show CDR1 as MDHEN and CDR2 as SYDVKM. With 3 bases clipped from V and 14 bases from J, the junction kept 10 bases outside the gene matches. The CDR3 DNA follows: TGTGCCAGCAGTTTCGGGGGGATTCCTAGGGAGTTCTTC. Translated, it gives CASSFGGIPREFF.

The CDR3 spells CASKGPGNQPQHF. CDR3 bases: TGTGCCAGCAAAGGGCCGGGGAATCAGCCCCAGCATTTT. J is TRBJ1-5 and V is TRBV6-5; D is ambiguous. The germline V gene has CDR1 MNHEY and CDR2 SVGAGI. The V end lost 7 bases, the J end lost 4 bases, and 11 bases lay between the germline ends. The CDR3 sequence is 13 residues long.

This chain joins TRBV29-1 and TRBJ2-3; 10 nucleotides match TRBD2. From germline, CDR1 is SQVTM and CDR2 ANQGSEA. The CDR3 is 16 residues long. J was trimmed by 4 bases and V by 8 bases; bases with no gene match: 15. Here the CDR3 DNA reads TGCAGCACTAAAAAATACTCTAGCGGGGGATCAGATACGCAGTATTTT. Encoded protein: CSTKKYSSGGSDTQYF.

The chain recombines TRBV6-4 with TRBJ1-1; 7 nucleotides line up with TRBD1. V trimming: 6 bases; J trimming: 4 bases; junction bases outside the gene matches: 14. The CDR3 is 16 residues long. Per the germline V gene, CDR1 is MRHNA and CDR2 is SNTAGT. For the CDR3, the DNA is TGTGCCAGCAGGAGGAACGCCAGGGGGGAAAGCACTGAAGCTTTCTTT. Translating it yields CASRRNARGESTEAFF.

The CDR3 bases are TGTGCCAGCAGCCCTACAGGCTCCTCTGGAAACACCATATATTTT. This gives the protein CASSPTGSSGNTIYF. The chain recombines TRBV6-1 with TRBJ1-3; a possible D gene is TRBD1 (5 bases). Germline V CDR1 and CDR2: MNHNS, SASEGT. The V end lost 6 bases, the J end lost 0 bases, and 12 bases lay between the germline ends. The CDR3 has 15 amino acids.

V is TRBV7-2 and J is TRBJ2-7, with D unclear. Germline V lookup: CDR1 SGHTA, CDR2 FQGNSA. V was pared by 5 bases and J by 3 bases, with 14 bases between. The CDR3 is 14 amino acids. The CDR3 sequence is CASSLSRPLYEQYF. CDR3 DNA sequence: TGTGCCAGCAGCCTCAGCCGCCCCCTCTACGAGCAGTACTTC.

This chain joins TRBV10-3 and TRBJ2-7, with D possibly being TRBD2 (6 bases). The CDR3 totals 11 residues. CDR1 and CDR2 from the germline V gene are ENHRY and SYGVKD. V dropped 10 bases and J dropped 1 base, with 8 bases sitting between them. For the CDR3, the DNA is TGTGCCACCGGGGGATCCTACGAGCAGTACTTC. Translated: CATGGSYEQYF.

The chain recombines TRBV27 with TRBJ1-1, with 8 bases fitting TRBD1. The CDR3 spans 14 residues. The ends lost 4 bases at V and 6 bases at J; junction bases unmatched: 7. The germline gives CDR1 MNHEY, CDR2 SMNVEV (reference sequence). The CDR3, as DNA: TGTGCCAGCAGTTCGAGACAGGGGTTCGCTGAAGCTTTCTTT. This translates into CASSSRQGFAEAFF.

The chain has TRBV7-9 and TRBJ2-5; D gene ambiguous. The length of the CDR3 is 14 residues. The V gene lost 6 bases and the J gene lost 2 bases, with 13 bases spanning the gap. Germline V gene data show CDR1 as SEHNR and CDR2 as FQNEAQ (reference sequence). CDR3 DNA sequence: TGTGCCAGCAGGGGCAGGTCGGGTCAAGAGACCCAGTACTTC. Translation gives CASRGRSGQETQYF.

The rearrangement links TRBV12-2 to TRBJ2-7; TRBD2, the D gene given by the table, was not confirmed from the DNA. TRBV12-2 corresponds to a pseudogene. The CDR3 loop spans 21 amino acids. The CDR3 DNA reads TGTGCAAGTCGCTTACCAGTTAGTAGGACTAGCGGGGGGGCCAGGGCCTACGAGCAGTACTTC. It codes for CASRLPVSRTSGGARAYEQYF.

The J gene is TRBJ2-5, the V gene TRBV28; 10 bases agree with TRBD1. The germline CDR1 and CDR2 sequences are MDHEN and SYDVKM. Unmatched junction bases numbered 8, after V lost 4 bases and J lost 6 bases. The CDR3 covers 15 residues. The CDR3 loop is CASSSPRDRGQTQYF. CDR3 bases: TGTGCCAGCAGTTCACCCCGGGACAGGGGCCAGACCCAGTACTTC.

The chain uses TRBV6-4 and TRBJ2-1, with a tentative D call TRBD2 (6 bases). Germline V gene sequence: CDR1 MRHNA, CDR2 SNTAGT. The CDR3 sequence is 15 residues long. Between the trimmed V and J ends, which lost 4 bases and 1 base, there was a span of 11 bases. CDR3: CASSVTGGSYNEQFF. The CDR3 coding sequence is TGTGCCAGCAGTGTTACCGGGGGATCCTACAATGAGCAGTTCTTC.